Listed below are T cell receptor beta chains from one sample, sequenced in a study of T-cell reconstitution after alpha-beta-depleted transplantation in children. TCRdb analysed the PCR reads with MiXCR anew, one entry per CDR3 protein. The sample yields about a million distinct CDR3 sequences, roughly 29% seen once. The sample consisted of PBMCs, mostly from graft donor cells, taken 360 days after TCRalphabeta/CD19-depleted stem cell transplant. These receptors all stem from a boy under two years old who had a stem cell transplant for SCID, so the T cells may come from the graft donor. Both conserved end residues are part of each CDR3. D genes are given only for firm matches. Clone size is stated in some rows and not others, as once, few, many or a class when expanded.

D	V	J	size	CDR3	DNA
TRBD1	TRBV5-5	TRBJ1-2	-	CASISGTGGHGYTF	TGTGCCAGCATCTCCGGGACAGGGGGTCATGGCTACACCTTC
TRBD2	TRBV9	TRBJ2-5	-	CASSAGLARETQYF	TGTGCCAGCAGCGCCGGACTAGCACGAGAGACCCAGTACTTC
-	TRBV11-2	TRBJ2-7	-	CASSLILPSLATEQYF	TGTGCCAGCAGCTTGATCCTACCCAGTTTGGCGACCGAGCAGTACTTC
-	TRBV15	TRBJ1-2	-	CAFGGGYTF	TGTGCCTTCGGAGGTGGCTACACCTTC
-	TRBV28	TRBJ2-7	few	CASSLGQPSTYEQYF	TGTGCCAGCAGTTTAGGGCAGCCTTCCACCTACGAGCAGTACTTC
TRBD1	TRBV4-3	TRBJ1-2	-	CASSQEMRGTAFGYTF	TGCGCCAGCAGCCAAGAAATGAGGGGGACAGCTTTTGGCTACACCTTC
TRBD2	TRBV20-1	TRBJ2-3	-	CSAEVSGGFTDTQYF	TGCAGTGCGGAAGTTAGCGGGGGTTTCACAGATACGCAGTATTTT
-	TRBV2	TRBJ2-1	-	CASSAQGVSIHNEQFF	TGTGCCAGCAGTGCCCAGGGAGTCTCTATTCACAATGAGCAGTTCTTC
-	TRBV20-1	TRBJ1-4	-	CSARQGQGGEKLFF	TGCAGTGCTAGACAGGGGCAGGGAGGTGAAAAACTGTTTTTT
TRBD2	TRBV6-5	TRBJ2-1	few	CASSYRTGLANNEQFF	TGTGCCAGCAGTTACCGGACGGGACTAGCCAACAATGAGCAGTTCTTC
-	TRBV4-1	TRBJ2-7	few	CASSQELQLDSRGYEQYF	TGCGCCAGCAGCCAAGAGCTCCAACTGGACAGCCGAGGCTACGAGCAGTACTTC
TRBD1	TRBV28	TRBJ2-7	many	CASSSGTGPYEQYF	TGTGCCAGCAGCTCCGGGACAGGGCCCTACGAGCAGTACTTC
-	TRBV6-2/TRBV6-3	TRBJ1-2	few	CATRGPEGYGYTF	TGTGCCACCAGAGGGCCGGAGGGCTATGGCTACACCTTC
-	TRBV5-1	TRBJ2-4	few	CASSEDFGLAKNIQYF	TGCGCCAGCAGCGAGGACTTCGGATTAGCCAAAAACATTCAGTACTTC
TRBD1	TRBV3-1	TRBJ1-6	-	CASSPQGANSPLHF	TGTGCCAGCAGCCCACAGGGGGCCAATTCACCCCTCCACTTT
TRBD1	TRBV5-1	TRBJ2-3	-	CASSPAQGDTQYF	TGCGCCAGCAGCCCCGCACAGGGGGATACGCAGTATTTT
-	TRBV10-3	TRBJ2-3	once	CAIKSTDTQYF	TGTGCCATCAAAAGCACAGATACGCAGTATTTT
TRBD1	TRBV3-1	TRBJ2-5	-	CASSQNGPDDRGETQYF	TGTGCCAGCAGCCAGAATGGACCAGATGACAGGGGGGAGACCCAGTACTTC
-	TRBV7-2	TRBJ2-5	-	CASSLQARQETQYF	TGTGCCAGCAGCTTACAGGCACGTCAAGAGACCCAGTACTTC
TRBD1	TRBV20-1	TRBJ1-1	-	CSAWTGSGTEAFF	TGCAGTGCTTGGACAGGGTCAGGAACTGAAGCTTTCTTT
TRBD1	TRBV7-9	TRBJ1-6	few	CASSLPRIGQGNSPLHF	TGTGCCAGCAGCTTACCCCGGATTGGACAGGGTAATTCACCCCTCCACTTT
-	TRBV9	TRBJ2-3	-	CASSEFSTDTQYF	TGTGCCAGCAGCGAATTCAGTACAGATACGCAGTATTTT
-	TRBV5-1	TRBJ2-1	-	CASSLVWPNNEQFF	TGCGCCAGCAGCTTGGTCTGGCCGAACAATGAGCAGTTCTTC
TRBD2	TRBV12-3/TRBV12-4	TRBJ2-5	-	CASSLPWAGGRRETQYF	TGTGCCAGCAGCCTCCCTTGGGCGGGGGGGCGAAGGGAGACCCAGTACTTC
-	TRBV5-1	TRBJ2-5	once	CASSLAQMAVETQYF	TGCGCCAGCAGCTTGGCCCAGATGGCTGTGGAGACCCAGTACTTC
-	TRBV28	TRBJ2-5	-	CASSPPPWGETQYF	TGTGCCAGCAGCCCCCCACCATGGGGAGAGACCCAGTACTTC
TRBD1	TRBV7-9	TRBJ1-5	few	CASSFHTGTGGNQPQHF	TGTGCCAGCAGCTTCCATACCGGGACAGGGGGCAATCAGCCCCAGCATTTT
TRBD2	TRBV7-2	TRBJ2-5	few	CASSLVRSGLDRETQYF	TGTGCCAGCAGCTTAGTCCGGTCGGGACTAGACCGGGAGACCCAGTACTTC
TRBD1	TRBV12-3/TRBV12-4	TRBJ2-7	few	CASSPGTGGVYEQYF	TGTGCCAGCAGTCCCGGGACAGGGGGGGTTTACGAGCAGTACTTC
-	TRBV4-3	TRBJ2-3	-	CASSQTHGYTDTQYF	TGCGCCAGCAGCCAGACCCACGGGTACACAGATACGCAGTATTTT
TRBD2	TRBV12-3/TRBV12-4	TRBJ2-1	few	CASNPLAGPYNEQFF	TGTGCCAGCAACCCACTAGCGGGTCCCTACAATGAGCAGTTCTTC
-	TRBV12-3/TRBV12-4	TRBJ1-1	-	CASSLLGQALMNTEAFF	TGTGCCAGCAGTTTATTGGGTCAGGCCCTAATGAACACTGAAGCTTTCTTT
TRBD1	TRBV5-5	TRBJ1-2	few	CASSSATGGNGYTF	TGTGCCAGCAGCTCCGCGACAGGGGGGAATGGCTACACCTTC
-	TRBV28	TRBJ1-1	-	CASSFFVTDTEAFF	TGTGCCAGCAGTTTCTTCGTTACCGACACTGAAGCTTTCTTT
-	TRBV20-1	TRBJ1-2	-	CSARQIYGYTF	TGCAGTGCGCGACAAATCTATGGCTACACCTTC
-	TRBV20-1	TRBJ2-2	few	CSPRTKGQFVDTGELFF	TGCAGTCCACGGACCAAAGGACAGTTCGTAGACACCGGGGAGCTGTTTTTT
-	TRBV24-1	TRBJ2-5	-	CATSAMGAGNQETQYF	TGTGCCACCAGTGCCATGGGGGCAGGTAATCAAGAGACCCAGTACTTC
-	TRBV14	TRBJ2-3	-	CASSQGGFGATDTQYF	TGTGCCAGCAGCCAAGGTGGTTTCGGGGCCACAGATACGCAGTATTTT
-	TRBV12-3/TRBV12-4	TRBJ2-7	few	CASSDPESIYEQYF	TGTGCCAGCAGTGACCCCGAGTCCATCTACGAGCAGTACTTC
-	TRBV7-3	TRBJ2-5	-	CASSSGIGRETQYF	TGTGCCAGCAGCTCTGGGATAGGGCGGGAGACCCAGTACTTC
-	TRBV25-1	TRBJ2-7	few	CASSDDGFYEQYF	TGTGCCAGCAGTGACGACGGCTTCTACGAGCAGTACTTC
-	TRBV4-1	TRBJ2-7	-	CASSQKAEFSYEQYF	TGCGCCAGCAGCCAAAAGGCAGAGTTCTCCTACGAGCAGTACTTC
-	TRBV3-1	TRBJ1-1	many	CASSQGAVVNTEAFF	TGTGCCAGCAGCCAAGGGGCAGTTGTGAACACTGAAGCTTTCTTT
-	TRBV12-3/TRBV12-4	TRBJ1-4	once	CASHPTTATLVEKLFF	TGTGCCAGCCACCCCACCACTGCGACCCTCGTAGAAAAACTGTTTTTT
TRBD1	TRBV5-1	TRBJ2-2	-	CASSLPPTGANTGELFF	TGCGCCAGCAGCTTGCCGCCAACAGGGGCCAACACCGGGGAGCTGTTTTTT